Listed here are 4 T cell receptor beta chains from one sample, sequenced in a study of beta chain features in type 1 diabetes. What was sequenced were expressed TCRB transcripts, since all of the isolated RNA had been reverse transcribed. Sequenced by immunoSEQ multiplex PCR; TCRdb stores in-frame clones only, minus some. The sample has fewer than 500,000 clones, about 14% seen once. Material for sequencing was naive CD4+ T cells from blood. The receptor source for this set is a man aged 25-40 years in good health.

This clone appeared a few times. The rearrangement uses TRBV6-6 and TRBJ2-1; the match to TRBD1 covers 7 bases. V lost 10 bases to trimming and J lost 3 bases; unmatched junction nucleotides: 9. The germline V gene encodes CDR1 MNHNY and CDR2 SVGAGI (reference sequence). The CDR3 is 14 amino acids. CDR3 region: CAIRGHSLYNEQFF. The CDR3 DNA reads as TGTGCCATTAGGGGGCATTCCCTCTACAATGAGCAGTTCTTC.

The CDR3 DNA reads TGTGCCTGGAGTGTTGGTTGGGGAAACACCATATATTTT. Translated: CAWSVGWGNTIYF. The rearrangement joins TRBV30 to TRBJ1-3, with no clear D. The CDR3 loop spans 13 amino acids. CDR1 and CDR2 from the germline V gene are GTSNPN and SVGIG (reference sequence). The V end was cut by 0 bases, the J end by 4 bases, with 7 bases between. The full variable domain, in which reference TRBV30 and TRBJ1-3 provide the parts outside the CDR3, is SQTIHQWPATLVQPVGSPLSLECTVEGTSNPNLYWYRQAAGRGLQLLFYSVGIGQISSEVPQNLSASRPQDRQFILSSKKLLLSDSGFYLCAWSVGWGNTIYFGEGSWLTVV.

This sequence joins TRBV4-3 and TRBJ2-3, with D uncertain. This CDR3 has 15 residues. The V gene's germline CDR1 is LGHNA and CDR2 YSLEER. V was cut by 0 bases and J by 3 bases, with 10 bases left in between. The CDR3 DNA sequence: TGCGCCAGCAGCCAAGATCTGGGGTTAACAGATACGCAGTATTTT. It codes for CASSQDLGLTDTQYF.

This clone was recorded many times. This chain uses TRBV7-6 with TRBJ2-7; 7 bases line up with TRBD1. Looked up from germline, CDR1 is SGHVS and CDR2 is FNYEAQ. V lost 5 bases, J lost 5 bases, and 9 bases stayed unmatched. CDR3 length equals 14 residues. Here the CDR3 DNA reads TGTGCCAGCAGCCCGGGACAGAATCCCGACGAGCAGTACGTC. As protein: CASSPGQNPDEQYV.